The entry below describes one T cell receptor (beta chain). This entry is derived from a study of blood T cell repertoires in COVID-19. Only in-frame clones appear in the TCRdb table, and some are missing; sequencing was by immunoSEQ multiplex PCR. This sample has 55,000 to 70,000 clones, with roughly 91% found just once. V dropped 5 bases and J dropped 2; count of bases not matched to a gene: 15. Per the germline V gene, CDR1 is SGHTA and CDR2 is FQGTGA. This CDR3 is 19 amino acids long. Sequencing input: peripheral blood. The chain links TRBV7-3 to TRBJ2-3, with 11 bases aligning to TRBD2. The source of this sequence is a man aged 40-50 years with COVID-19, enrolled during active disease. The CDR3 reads CASSPHPSTSGGFTDTQYF. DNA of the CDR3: TGTGCCAGCAGCCCCCACCCTTCTACTAGCGGGGGCTTCACAGATACGCAGTATTTT. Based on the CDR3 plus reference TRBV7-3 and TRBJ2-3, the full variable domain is GAGVSQTPSNKVTEKGKYVELRCDPISGHTALYWYRQSLGQGPEFLIYFQGTGAADDSGLPNDRFFAVRPEGSVSTLKIQRTERGDSAVYLCASSPHPSTSGGFTDTQYFGPGTRLTVL.